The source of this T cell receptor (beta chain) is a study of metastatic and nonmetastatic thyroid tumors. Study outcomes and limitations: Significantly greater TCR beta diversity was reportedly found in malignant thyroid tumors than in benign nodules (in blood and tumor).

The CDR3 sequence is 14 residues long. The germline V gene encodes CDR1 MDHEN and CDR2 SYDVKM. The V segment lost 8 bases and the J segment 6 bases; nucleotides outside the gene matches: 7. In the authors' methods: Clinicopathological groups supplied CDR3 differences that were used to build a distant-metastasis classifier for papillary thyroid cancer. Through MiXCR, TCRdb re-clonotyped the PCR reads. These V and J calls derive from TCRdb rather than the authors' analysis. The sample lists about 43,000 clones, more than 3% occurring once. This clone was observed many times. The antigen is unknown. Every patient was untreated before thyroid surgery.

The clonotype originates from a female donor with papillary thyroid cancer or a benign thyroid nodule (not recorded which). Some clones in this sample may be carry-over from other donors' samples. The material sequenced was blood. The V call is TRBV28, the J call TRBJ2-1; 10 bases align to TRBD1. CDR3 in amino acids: CASRGTGVTNEQFF. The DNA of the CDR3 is TGTGCCAGCCGCGGGACAGGGGTTACCAATGAGCAGTTCTTC.